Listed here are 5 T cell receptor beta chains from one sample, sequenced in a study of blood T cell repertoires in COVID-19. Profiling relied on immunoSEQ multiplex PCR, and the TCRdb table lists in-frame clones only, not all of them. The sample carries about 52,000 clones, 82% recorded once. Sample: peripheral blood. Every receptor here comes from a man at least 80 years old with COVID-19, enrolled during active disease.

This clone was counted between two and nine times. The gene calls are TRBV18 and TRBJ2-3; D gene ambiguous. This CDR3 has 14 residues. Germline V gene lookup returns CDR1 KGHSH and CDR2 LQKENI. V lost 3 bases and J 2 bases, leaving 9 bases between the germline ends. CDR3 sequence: CASSPTRDTDTQYF. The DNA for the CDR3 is TGTGCCAGCTCACCCACCCGCGACACAGATACGCAGTATTTT.

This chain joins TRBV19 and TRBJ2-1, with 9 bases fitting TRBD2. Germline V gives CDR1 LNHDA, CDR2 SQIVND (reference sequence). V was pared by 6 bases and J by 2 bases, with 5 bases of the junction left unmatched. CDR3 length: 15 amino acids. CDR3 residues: CASRWRGGPYNEQFF. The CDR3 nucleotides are TGTGCCAGTAGATGGCGGGGGGGCCCCTACAATGAGCAGTTCTTC.

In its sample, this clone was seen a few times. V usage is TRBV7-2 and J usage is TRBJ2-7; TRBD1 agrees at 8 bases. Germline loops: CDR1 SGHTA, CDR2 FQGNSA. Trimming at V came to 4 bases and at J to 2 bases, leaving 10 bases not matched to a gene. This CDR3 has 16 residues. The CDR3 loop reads CASSSLTGGRAYEQYF. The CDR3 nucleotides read TGTGCCAGCAGCTCACTAACAGGGGGACGAGCCTACGAGCAGTACTTC.

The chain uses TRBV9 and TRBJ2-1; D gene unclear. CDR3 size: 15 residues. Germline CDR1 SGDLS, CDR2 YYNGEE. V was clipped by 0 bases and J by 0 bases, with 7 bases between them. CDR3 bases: TGTGCCAGCAGCGTAGCTTTAGCCTCCTACAATGAGCAGTTCTTC. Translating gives CASSVALASYNEQFF.

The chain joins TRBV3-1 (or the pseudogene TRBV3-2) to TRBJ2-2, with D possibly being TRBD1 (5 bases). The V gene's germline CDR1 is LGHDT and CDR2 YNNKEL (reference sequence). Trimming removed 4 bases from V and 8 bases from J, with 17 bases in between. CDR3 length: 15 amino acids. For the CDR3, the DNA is TGTGCCAGCAGCCTTCAGGGTTTTTCATCGGGGGAGCTGTTTTTT. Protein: CASSLQGFSSGELFF.